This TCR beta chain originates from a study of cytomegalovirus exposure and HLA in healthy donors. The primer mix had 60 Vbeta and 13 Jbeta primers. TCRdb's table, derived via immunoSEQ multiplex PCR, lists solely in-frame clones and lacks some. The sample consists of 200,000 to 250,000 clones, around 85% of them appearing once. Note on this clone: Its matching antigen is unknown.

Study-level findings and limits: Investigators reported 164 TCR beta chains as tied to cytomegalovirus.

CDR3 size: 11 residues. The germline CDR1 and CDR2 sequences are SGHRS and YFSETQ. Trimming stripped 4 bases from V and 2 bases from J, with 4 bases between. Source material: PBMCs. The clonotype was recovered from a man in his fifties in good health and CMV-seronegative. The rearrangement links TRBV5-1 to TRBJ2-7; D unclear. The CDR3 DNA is TGCGCCAGCAGCCCTACCTACGAGCAGTACTTC. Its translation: CASSPTYEQYF. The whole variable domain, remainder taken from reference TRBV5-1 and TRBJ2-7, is KAGVTQTPRYLIKTRGQQVTLSCSPISGHRSVSWYQQTPGQGLQFLFEYFSETQRNKGNFPGRFSGRQFSNSRSEMNVSTLELGDSALYLCASSPTYEQYFGPGTRLTVT.